Below are 5 T cell receptor beta chains sequenced from a single sample in a study of T-cell reconstitution after alpha-beta-depleted transplantation in children. Unique molecular identifiers were incorporated when the TCRbeta library was constructed. From the PCR reads, TCRdb called clonotypes with MiXCR, one entry per CDR3 protein. The sample contains 150,000 to 200,000 distinct CDR3 sequences, 6% to 7% of which appear only once. Sequencing was performed on PBMCs from the stem cell graft donor, taken from the stem cell graft. These receptors originate from a human donor who donated a stem cell graft to a child with Wiskott-Aldrich syndrome.

This clonotype has ten or more counts. V and J are TRBV10-3 and TRBJ2-5; D is perhaps TRBD1 or TRBD2 (5 bases each). Germline V CDR1 and CDR2: ENHRY, SYGVKD. V shed 6 bases and J shed 0 bases, with 14 bases lying between them. This CDR3 has 15 residues. The CDR3 loop is CAISSGPSNQETQYF. CDR3 sequence (DNA): TGTGCCATCAGCTCGGGACCCTCAAACCAAGAGACCCAGTACTTC.

J is TRBJ2-5 and V is TRBV11-2, with TRBD2 identical over 7 bases. This CDR3 spans 15 amino acids. Germline V gives CDR1 SGHAT, CDR2 FQNNGV. V gave up 3 bases and J gave up 1 base; unmatched junction bases: 5. CDR3 coding DNA: TGTGCCAGCAGCTTGCAGAGGACTAGCCAAGAGACCCAGTACTTC. It encodes CASSLQRTSQETQYF.

There are many counts of this clonotype. The chain recombines TRBV25-1 with TRBJ2-7, with 8 bases fitting TRBD2. The CDR3 sequence is 19 residues long. Germline values: CDR1 MGHDK, CDR2 SYGVNS. After removal of 1 base from V and 3 bases from J, the junction contained 17 bases not matched to a gene. CDR3 in DNA: TGTGCCAGCAGTGAATTGGGGAGTTACTCCGGGACTAGAGACTACGAGCAGTACTTC. Its translation is CASSELGSYSGTRDYEQYF.

In this sample, this clonotype turned up many times. Here the CDR3 DNA reads TGTGCCATCAGTGAGACGGGACTAGGGGACACCGGGGAGCTGTTTTTT. The encoded protein is CAISETGLGDTGELFF. The chain employs TRBV10-3 and TRBJ2-2, with 8 bases lining up with TRBD2. The CDR3 is made up of 16 amino acids. Looked up from germline, CDR1 is ENHRY and CDR2 is SYGVKD. V gave up 2 bases and J gave up 3 bases; unmatched junction bases: 5.

This clonotype has at least ten counts. The chain combines TRBV4-2 with TRBJ2-1, with D hard to call. Trimming pared 0 bases from V and 13 bases from J, leaving 13 bases between. Germline V lookup: CDR1 LGHNA, CDR2 YNFKEQ. There are 13 residues in the CDR3. The CDR3, as DNA: TGTGCCAGCAGCCAAGAAGGCAATTCGAGACAGTTCTTC. This codes for CASSQEGNSRQFF.